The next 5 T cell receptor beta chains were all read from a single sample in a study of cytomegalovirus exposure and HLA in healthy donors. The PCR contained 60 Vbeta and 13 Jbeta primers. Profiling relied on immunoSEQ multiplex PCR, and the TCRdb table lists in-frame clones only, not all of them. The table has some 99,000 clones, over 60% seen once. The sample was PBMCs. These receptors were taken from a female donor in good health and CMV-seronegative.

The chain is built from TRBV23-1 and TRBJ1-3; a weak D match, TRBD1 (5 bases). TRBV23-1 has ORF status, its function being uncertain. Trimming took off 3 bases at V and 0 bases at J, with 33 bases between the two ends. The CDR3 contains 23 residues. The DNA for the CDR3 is TGCGCCAGCAGTCACAGAATATTGGCGATCGCCGGGCCGCTCCAGGGCTCTGGAAACACCATATATTTT. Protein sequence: CASSHRILAIAGPLQGSGNTIYF.

CDR3 bases: TGTGCCAGCAGCCAAGGATGGATAGGGGACACTGAAGCTTTCTTT. Amino acid sequence: CASSQGWIGDTEAFF. The chain is built from TRBV4-2 and TRBJ1-1; weak D call: TRBD1 (5 bases). The CDR3 covers 15 residues. CDR1 is LGHNA and CDR2 is YNFKEQ in the germline V gene. Trimming pared 1 base from V and 3 bases from J, leaving 12 bases between.

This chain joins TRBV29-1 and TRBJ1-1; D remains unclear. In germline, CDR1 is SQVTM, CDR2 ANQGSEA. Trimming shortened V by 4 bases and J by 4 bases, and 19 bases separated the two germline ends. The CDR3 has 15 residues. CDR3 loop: CSVGIREYRGTEAFF. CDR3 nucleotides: TGCAGCGTTGGAATCCGTGAGTATCGGGGCACTGAAGCTTTCTTT.

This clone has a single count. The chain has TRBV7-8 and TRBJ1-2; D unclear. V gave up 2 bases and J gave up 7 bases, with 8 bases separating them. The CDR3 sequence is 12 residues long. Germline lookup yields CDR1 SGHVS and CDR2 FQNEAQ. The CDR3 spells CASSLPPGGYTF. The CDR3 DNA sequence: TGTGCCAGCAGCTTACCCCCGGGTGGCTACACCTTC.

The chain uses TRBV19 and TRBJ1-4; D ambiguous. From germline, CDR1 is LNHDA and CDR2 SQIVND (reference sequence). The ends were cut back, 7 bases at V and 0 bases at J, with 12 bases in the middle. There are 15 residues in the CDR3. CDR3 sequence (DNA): TGTGCCAGTACCAAGGTCGGAGCAACTAATGAAAAACTGTTTTTT. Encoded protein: CASTKVGATNEKLFF. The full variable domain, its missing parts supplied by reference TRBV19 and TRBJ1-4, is DGGITQSPKYLFRKEGQNVTLSCEQNLNHDAMYWYRQDPGQGLRLIYYSQIVNDFQKGDIAEGYSVSREKKESFPLTVTSAQKNPTAFYLCASTKVGATNEKLFFGSGTQLSVL.